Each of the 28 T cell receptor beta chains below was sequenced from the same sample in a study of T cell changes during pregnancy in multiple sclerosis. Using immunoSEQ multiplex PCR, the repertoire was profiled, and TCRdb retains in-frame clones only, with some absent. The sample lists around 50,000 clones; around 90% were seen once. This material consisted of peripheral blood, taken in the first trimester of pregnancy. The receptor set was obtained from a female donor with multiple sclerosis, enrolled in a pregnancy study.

The CDR3 loop is CASSSGGDARPLHF. CDR3 DNA: TGTGCCAGCAGCTCGGGGGGCGACGCGAGGCCCCTCCACTTT. V usage is TRBV7-9 and J usage is TRBJ1-6, with D possibly TRBD1 on 6 matching bases. CDR3 size: 14 residues. CDR1 and CDR2 from the germline V gene are SEHNR and FQNEAQ (reference sequence). Trimming took off 4 bases at V and 13 bases at J, with 17 bases between the two ends.

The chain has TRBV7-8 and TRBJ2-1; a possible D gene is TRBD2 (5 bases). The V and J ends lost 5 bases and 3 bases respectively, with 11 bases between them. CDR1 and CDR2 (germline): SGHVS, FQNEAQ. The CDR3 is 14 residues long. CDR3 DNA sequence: TGTGCCAGCAGCGAACGGGAACTCTACAATGAGCAGTTCTTC. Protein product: CASSERELYNEQFF. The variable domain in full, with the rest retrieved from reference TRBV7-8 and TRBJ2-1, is GAGVSQSPRYKVAKRGQDVALRCDPISGHVSLFWYQQALGQGPEFLTYFQNEAQLDKSGLPSDRFFAERPEGSVSTLKIQRTQQEDSAVYLCASSERELYNEQFFGPGTRLTVL.

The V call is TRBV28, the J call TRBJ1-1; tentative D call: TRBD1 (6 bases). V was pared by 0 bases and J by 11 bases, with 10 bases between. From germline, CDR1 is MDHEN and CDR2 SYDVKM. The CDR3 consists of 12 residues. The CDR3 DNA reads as TGTGCCAGCAGTTTATGGAACAGGGCGGCTTTCTTT. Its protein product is CASSLWNRAAFF.

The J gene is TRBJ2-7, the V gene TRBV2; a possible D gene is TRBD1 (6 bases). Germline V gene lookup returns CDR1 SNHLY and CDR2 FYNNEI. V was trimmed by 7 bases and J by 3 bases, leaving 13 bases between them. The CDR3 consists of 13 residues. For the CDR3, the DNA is TGTGCCAGCACTAATACGGACAGCTACGAGCAGTACTTC. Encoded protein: CASTNTDSYEQYF.

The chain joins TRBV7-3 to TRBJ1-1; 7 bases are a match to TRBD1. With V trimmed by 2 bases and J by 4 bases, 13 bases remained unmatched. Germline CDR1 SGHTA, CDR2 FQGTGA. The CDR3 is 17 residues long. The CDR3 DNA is TGTGCCAGCAGCTTATTGGGACAGATCTCTTTTCTCACTGAAGCTTTCTTT. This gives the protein CASSLLGQISFLTEAFF.

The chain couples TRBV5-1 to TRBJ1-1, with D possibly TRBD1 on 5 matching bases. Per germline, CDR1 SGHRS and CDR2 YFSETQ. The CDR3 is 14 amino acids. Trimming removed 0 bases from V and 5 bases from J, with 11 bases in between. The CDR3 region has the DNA TGCGCCAGCAGCTTGGTCTCGGGGGGAACTGAAGCTTTCTTT. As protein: CASSLVSGGTEAFF. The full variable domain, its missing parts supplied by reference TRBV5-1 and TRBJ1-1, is KAGVTQTPRYLIKTRGQQVTLSCSPISGHRSVSWYQQTPGQGLQFLFEYFSETQRNKGNFPGRFSGRQFSNSRSEMNVSTLELGDSALYLCASSLVSGGTEAFFGQGTRLTVV.

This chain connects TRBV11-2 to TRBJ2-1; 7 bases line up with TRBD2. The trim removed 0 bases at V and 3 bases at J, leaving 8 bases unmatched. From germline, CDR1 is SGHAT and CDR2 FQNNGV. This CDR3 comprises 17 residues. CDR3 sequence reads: CASSLEGPSGVYNEQFF. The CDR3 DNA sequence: TGTGCCAGCAGCTTAGAGGGACCCAGCGGGGTCTACAATGAGCAGTTCTTC.

CDR3 in DNA: TGTGCCAGCAGTTACTCAGTACAGGGAAAACGTGAAGCTTTCTTT. It yields the protein CASSYSVQGKREAFF. The V and J genes are TRBV6-5 and TRBJ1-1, with D possibly TRBD1 on 6 matching bases. V was clipped by 0 bases and J by 7 bases, with 15 bases between them. This CDR3 contains 15 residues. Looked up from germline, CDR1 is MNHEY and CDR2 is SVGAGI.

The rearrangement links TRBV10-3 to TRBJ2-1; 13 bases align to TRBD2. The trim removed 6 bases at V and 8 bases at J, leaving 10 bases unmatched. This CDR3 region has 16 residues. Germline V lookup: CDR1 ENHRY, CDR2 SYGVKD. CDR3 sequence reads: CAIRKTSGGAFDEQFF. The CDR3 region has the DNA TGTGCCATCAGGAAAACTAGCGGGGGGGCCTTCGATGAGCAGTTCTTC.

DNA for the CDR3: TGTGCCAGCAGCTTGCTCGTCGGGGGGACTCCGGAGACCCAGTACTTC. Translated, it gives CASSLLVGGTPETQYF. This chain connects TRBV5-6 to TRBJ2-5; TRBD2 agrees at 7 bases. Germline V gene data show CDR1 as SGHDT and CDR2 as YYEEEE. The CDR3 runs to 16 residues. V lost 1 base to trimming and J lost 5 bases; unmatched junction nucleotides: 11.

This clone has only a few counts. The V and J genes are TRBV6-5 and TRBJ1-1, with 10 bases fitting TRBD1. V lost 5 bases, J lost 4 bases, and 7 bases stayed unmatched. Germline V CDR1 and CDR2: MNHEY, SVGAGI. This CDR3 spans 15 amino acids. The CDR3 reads CASSPGTGVGTEAFF. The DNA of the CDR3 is TGTGCCAGCAGTCCCGGGACAGGGGTGGGCACTGAAGCTTTCTTT.

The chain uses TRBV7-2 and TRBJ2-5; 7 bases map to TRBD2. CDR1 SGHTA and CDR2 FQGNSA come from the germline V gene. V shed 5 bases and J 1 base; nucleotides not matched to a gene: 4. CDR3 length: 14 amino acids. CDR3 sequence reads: CASSPPGGQETQYF. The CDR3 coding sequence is TGTGCCAGCAGCCCACCGGGGGGCCAAGAGACCCAGTACTTC.

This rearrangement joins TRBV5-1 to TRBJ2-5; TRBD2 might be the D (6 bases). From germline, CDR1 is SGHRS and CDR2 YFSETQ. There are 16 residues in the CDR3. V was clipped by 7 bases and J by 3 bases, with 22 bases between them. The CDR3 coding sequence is TGCGCCAGCCGAAAACTAGCATCGGTGTCCGAAGAGACCCAGTACTTC. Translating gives CASRKLASVSEETQYF.

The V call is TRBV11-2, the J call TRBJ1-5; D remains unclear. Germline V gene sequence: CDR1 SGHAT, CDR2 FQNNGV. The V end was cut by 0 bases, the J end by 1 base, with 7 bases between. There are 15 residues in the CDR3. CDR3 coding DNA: TGTGCCAGCAGCTTAGAAGAGGGCAGCAATCAGCCCCAGCATTTT. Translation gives CASSLEEGSNQPQHF.

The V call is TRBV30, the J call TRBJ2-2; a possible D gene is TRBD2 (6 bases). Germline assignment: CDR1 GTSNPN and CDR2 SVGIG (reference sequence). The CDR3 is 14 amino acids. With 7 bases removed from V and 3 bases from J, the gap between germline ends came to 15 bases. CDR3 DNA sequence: TGTGCCTACCGGTGGGCGGGATACACCGGGGAGCTGTTTTTT. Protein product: CAYRWAGYTGELFF.

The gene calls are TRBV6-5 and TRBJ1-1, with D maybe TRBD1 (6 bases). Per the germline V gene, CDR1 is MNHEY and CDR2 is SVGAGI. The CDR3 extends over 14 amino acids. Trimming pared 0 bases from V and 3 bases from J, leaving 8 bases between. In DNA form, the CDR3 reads TGTGCCAGCAGTTACTCGGGGGCATACACTGAAGCTTTCTTT. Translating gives CASSYSGAYTEAFF.

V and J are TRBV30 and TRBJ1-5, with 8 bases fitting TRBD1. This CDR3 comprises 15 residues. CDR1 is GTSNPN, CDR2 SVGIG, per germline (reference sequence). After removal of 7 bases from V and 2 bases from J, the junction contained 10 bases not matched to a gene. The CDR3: CAYDRGLKGNQPQHF. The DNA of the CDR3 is TGTGCCTACGACAGGGGTTTGAAGGGCAATCAGCCCCAGCATTTT.

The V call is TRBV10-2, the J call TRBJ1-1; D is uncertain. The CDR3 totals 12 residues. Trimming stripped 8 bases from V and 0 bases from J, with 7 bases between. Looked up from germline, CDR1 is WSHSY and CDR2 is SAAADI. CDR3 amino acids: CASGDLNTEAFF. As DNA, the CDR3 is TGCGCCAGCGGCGACTTGAACACTGAAGCTTTCTTT.

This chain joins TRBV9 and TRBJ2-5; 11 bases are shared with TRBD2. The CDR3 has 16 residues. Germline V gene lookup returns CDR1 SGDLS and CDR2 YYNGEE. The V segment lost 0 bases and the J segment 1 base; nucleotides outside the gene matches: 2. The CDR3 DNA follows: TGTGCCAGCAGCGTAGGTAGCGGGGGGGGCCAAGAGACCCAGTACTTC. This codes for CASSVGSGGGQETQYF. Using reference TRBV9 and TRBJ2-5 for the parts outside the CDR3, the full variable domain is DSGVTQTPKHLITATGQRVTLRCSPRSGDLSVYWYQQSLDQGLQFLIQYYNGEERAKGNILERFSAQQFPDLHSELNLSSLELGDSALYFCASSVGSGGGQETQYFGPGTRLLVL.

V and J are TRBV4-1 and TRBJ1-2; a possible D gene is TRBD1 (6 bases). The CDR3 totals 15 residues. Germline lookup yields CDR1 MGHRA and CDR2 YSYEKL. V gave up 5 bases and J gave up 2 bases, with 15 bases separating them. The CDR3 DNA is TGCGCCAGCAGCTGGGGGAGACAGGCCAACTATGGCTACACCTTC. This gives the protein CASSWGRQANYGYTF.

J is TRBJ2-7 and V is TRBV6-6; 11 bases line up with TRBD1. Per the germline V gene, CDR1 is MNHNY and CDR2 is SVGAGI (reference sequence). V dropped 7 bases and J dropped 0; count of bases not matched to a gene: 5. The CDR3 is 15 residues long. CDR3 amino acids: CASNRDRGISYEQYF. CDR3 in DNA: TGTGCCAGCAATAGGGACAGGGGGATCTCCTACGAGCAGTACTTC.

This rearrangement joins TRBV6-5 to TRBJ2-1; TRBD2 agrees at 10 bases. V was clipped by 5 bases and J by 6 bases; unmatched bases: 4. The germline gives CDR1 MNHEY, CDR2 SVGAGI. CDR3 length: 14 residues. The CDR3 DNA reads TGTGCCAGCAGTGCGCGACTAGCGGGCAATGAGCAGTTCTTC. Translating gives CASSARLAGNEQFF.

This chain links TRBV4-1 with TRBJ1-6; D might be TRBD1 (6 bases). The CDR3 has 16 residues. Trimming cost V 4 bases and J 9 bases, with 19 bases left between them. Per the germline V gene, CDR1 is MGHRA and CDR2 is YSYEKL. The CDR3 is CASSRRWGTNGSPLHF. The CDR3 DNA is TGCGCCAGCAGCCGGAGATGGGGGACAAACGGTTCACCCCTCCACTTT.

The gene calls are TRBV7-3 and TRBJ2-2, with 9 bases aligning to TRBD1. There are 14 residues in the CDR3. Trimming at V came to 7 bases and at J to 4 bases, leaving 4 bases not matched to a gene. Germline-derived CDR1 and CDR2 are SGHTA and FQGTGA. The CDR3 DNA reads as TGTGCCAGCAAACAGGGGGCCCTCACCGGGGAGCTGTTTTTT. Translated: CASKQGALTGELFF.

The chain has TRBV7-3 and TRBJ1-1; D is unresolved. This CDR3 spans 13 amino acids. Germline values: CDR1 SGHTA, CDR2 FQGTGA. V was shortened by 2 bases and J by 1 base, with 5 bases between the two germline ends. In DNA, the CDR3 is TGTGCCAGCAGCTTACAGTGGAACACTGAAGCTTTCTTT. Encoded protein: CASSLQWNTEAFF.

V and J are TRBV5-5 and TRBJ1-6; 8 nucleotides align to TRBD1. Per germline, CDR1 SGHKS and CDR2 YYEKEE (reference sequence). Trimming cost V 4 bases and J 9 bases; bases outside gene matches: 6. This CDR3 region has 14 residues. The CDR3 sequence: CASSPTGGSSPLHF. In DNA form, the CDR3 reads TGTGCCAGCAGCCCTACAGGGGGGAGTTCACCCCTCCACTTT.

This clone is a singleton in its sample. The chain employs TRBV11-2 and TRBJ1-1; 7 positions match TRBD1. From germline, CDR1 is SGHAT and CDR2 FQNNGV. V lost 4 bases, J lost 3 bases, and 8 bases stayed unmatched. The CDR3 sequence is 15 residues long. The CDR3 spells CASSSRQGGDTEAFF. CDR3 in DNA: TGTGCCAGCAGCTCGCGACAGGGTGGAGACACTGAAGCTTTCTTT.

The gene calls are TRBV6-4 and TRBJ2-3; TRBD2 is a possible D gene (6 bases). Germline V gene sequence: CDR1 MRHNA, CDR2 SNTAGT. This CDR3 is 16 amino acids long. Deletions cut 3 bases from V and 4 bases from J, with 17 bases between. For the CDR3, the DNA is TGTGCCAGCAGTGAGGAAGGCCCCGGCGGGGCAGATACGCAGTATTTT. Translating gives CASSEEGPGGADTQYF.